The entry below gives a single TCR beta chain sequence along with its context. Its specific antigen is unknown. Base-call qualities are not available, and no considerably larger clone is one nucleotide away. CDR3 length: 16 amino acids, cysteine to phenylalanine. Of all the DNA, just the CDR3 is kept, 48 bases in frame from base 1. Based on the germline V gene, the CDR1 and CDR2 sequences are SGHRS and YFSETQ. V and J lose 0 bases and 3 bases, and a span of 13 bases separates them. The data derive from a study of CD8 T cells in Susac syndrome (dated by TCRdb to about 2019). Regarding the study in general: Repertoire sequencing was used to test whether CD8+ T cell activation and differentiation in Susac syndrome was antigen driven. The study at large found these results: The number of individuals in the TCR sequencing and HLA analysis was recognized as being relatively small.

High-throughput TCR beta sequencing profiled peripheral blood CD8+ and CD4+ T cells from healthy donors, Susac syndrome patients and multiple sclerosis patients. The multiple sclerosis controls were treatment-naive patients who had stable or active relapsing-remitting disease and met the revised McDonald criteria. CD8+ TEMRA cells were enriched by FACS, while bulk CD8+ and CD4+ T cells were purified by magnetic negative isolation. Blood was drawn into EDTA tubes, processed within 24 hours, and PBMCs were isolated by density gradient centrifugation. PBMCs intended for TCR sequencing were cryopreserved in liquid nitrogen and thawed later in a water bath at 37 degrees C. The sorted or isolated CD4+, CD8+ and CD8+ TEMRA cells reached a purity of at least 90%. RNA was extracted with the RNeasy kit and about 0.5 to 1 ug was reverse transcribed using random hexamers. The immunoSEQ multiplex PCR assay, which covers 54 Vbeta and 13 Jbeta segments, was used to amplify TCR beta CDR3 regions. Bias from PCR amplification was corrected by using a synthetic template baseline for primer optimization and for computational correction. Turning to the authors' computational methods: Only productive sequences were kept, with reads annotated to V, D and J genes according to IMGT and analyzed in immunoSEQ Analyzer. Clonality was calculated as one minus the Shannon entropy normalized by log2 of the number of productive unique sequences. For each patient and control, public and private clones were evaluated among the 100 most prevalent clones. Susac-specific clones were defined as absent from healthy and MS cohorts, roughly 1,100 published viral clones and other ImmuneACCESS disease sequences. TCRdb reran the public reads through fastp at Q25 and MiXCR, keeping productive beta chains. Duplicate CDR3 protein sequences are folded into a single record with the most common DNA and genes. The V and J calls shown here were made by TCRdb, not taken from the authors' results. The sample contains 200,000 to 250,000 distinct CDR3 sequences, 95% of them found a single time. The biggest ten clones account for 0.095% of the sample.

The chain links TRBV5-1 with TRBJ2-1; the D element might be TRBD1 or TRBD2, as each aligns at 5 bases. The receptor's source is a human donor with multiple sclerosis. Specimen: CD4+ T cells from PBMCs. The DNA is as follows: TGCGCCAGCAGCTTGGGGAAGGGTGGGGGCTACAATGAGCAGTTCTTC. Translation gives CASSLGKGGGYNEQFF.